This T cell receptor (beta chain) originates from a study of beta chain features in type 1 diabetes. Notes on the study in general: TCRB CDR3s from Type 1 diabetes patients were moderately but significantly shorter in all four CD4+ subsets. Overrepresentation of cells with high TCR expression could result from cDNA sequencing. TCRB repertoires of naive, central memory and Treg cells appeared more similar among patients than among healthy donors.

This clone was seen only a few times. Its specificity is unknown. Only one heparinised blood draw was taken per donor, and its volume averaged around 110 mL. CDR1 LGHNA and CDR2 YSLEER come from the germline V gene. The CDR3 extends over 15 amino acids. With 1 base clipped from V and 8 bases from J, the junction kept 9 bases outside the gene matches. Expressed TCRB transcripts were sequenced because the entire RNA isolate underwent reverse transcription. Each sample of naive, central memory or regulatory T cells had, on average, about 3.6 million reads. Here immunoSEQ multiplex PCR was the method, and the copy in TCRdb shows in-frame clones only, minus some. The data contain under 300,000 clones, 16% of them singletons.

Sequenced: naive CD4+ T cells from blood. This TCR was sampled from a man aged 30-40 years with type 1 diabetes. The chain is built from TRBV4-3 and TRBJ1-2, with 8 bases matching TRBD1. CDR3 DNA sequence: TGCGCCAGCAGCCAAGTCCCAGGGGGCTTAGGAGGCTACACCTTC. This sequence encodes CASSQVPGGLGGYTF.